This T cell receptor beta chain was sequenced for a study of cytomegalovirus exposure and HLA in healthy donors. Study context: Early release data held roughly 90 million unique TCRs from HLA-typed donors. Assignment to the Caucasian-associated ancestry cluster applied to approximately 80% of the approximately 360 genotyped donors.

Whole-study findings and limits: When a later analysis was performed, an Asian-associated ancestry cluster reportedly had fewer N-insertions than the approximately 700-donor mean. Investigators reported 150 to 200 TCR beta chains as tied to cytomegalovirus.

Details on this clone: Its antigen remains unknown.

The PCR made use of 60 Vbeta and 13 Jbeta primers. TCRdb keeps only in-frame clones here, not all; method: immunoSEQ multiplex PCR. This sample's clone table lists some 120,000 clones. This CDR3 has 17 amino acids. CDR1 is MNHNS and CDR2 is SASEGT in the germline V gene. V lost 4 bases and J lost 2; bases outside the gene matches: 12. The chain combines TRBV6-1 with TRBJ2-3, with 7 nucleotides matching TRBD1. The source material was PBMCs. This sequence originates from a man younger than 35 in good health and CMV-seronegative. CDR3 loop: CASSASGTASFTDTQYF. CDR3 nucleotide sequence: TGTGCCAGCAGTGCTTCCGGGACAGCTTCATTCACAGATACGCAGTATTTT.